This T cell receptor (beta chain) was obtained from a study of naive and memory T cell subsets. Findings and caveats of the study: Clonotypes are single alpha or beta chains, not paired receptors. Over 85% of naive TCR sequences appeared only once, unlike memory subsets.

V gave up 0 bases and J gave up 7 bases, with 14 bases separating them. The CDR3 is 14 amino acids. Germline CDR1 DFQATT, CDR2 SNEGSKA (reference sequence). The beta constant-region primer was an equimolar mix of two oligonucleotides covering TRBC1 and TRBC2. The cDNA 3' end received a ligated single-stranded oligonucleotide carrying the SP2 primer and a 12-nucleotide UMI. A single record per CDR3 protein comes from TCRdb applying MiXCR to the UMI-ligation and nested PCR reads. This table has fewer than 40,000 distinct CDR3 sequences, 13% appearing once. Notes on this clonotype: Its target is not known.

V gene TRBV20-1 combines with J gene TRBJ2-3; D is possibly TRBD1 (5 bases). This sequence was found in a human donor in good health. Sequencing was done on a sample of effector memory CD4+ T cells from blood. The subset: effector memory, CD45RA- CD27-. The DNA for the CDR3 is TGCAGTGCTAGAGATACACAGGCCACGAATACGCAGTATTTT. Its translation is CSARDTQATNTQYF.